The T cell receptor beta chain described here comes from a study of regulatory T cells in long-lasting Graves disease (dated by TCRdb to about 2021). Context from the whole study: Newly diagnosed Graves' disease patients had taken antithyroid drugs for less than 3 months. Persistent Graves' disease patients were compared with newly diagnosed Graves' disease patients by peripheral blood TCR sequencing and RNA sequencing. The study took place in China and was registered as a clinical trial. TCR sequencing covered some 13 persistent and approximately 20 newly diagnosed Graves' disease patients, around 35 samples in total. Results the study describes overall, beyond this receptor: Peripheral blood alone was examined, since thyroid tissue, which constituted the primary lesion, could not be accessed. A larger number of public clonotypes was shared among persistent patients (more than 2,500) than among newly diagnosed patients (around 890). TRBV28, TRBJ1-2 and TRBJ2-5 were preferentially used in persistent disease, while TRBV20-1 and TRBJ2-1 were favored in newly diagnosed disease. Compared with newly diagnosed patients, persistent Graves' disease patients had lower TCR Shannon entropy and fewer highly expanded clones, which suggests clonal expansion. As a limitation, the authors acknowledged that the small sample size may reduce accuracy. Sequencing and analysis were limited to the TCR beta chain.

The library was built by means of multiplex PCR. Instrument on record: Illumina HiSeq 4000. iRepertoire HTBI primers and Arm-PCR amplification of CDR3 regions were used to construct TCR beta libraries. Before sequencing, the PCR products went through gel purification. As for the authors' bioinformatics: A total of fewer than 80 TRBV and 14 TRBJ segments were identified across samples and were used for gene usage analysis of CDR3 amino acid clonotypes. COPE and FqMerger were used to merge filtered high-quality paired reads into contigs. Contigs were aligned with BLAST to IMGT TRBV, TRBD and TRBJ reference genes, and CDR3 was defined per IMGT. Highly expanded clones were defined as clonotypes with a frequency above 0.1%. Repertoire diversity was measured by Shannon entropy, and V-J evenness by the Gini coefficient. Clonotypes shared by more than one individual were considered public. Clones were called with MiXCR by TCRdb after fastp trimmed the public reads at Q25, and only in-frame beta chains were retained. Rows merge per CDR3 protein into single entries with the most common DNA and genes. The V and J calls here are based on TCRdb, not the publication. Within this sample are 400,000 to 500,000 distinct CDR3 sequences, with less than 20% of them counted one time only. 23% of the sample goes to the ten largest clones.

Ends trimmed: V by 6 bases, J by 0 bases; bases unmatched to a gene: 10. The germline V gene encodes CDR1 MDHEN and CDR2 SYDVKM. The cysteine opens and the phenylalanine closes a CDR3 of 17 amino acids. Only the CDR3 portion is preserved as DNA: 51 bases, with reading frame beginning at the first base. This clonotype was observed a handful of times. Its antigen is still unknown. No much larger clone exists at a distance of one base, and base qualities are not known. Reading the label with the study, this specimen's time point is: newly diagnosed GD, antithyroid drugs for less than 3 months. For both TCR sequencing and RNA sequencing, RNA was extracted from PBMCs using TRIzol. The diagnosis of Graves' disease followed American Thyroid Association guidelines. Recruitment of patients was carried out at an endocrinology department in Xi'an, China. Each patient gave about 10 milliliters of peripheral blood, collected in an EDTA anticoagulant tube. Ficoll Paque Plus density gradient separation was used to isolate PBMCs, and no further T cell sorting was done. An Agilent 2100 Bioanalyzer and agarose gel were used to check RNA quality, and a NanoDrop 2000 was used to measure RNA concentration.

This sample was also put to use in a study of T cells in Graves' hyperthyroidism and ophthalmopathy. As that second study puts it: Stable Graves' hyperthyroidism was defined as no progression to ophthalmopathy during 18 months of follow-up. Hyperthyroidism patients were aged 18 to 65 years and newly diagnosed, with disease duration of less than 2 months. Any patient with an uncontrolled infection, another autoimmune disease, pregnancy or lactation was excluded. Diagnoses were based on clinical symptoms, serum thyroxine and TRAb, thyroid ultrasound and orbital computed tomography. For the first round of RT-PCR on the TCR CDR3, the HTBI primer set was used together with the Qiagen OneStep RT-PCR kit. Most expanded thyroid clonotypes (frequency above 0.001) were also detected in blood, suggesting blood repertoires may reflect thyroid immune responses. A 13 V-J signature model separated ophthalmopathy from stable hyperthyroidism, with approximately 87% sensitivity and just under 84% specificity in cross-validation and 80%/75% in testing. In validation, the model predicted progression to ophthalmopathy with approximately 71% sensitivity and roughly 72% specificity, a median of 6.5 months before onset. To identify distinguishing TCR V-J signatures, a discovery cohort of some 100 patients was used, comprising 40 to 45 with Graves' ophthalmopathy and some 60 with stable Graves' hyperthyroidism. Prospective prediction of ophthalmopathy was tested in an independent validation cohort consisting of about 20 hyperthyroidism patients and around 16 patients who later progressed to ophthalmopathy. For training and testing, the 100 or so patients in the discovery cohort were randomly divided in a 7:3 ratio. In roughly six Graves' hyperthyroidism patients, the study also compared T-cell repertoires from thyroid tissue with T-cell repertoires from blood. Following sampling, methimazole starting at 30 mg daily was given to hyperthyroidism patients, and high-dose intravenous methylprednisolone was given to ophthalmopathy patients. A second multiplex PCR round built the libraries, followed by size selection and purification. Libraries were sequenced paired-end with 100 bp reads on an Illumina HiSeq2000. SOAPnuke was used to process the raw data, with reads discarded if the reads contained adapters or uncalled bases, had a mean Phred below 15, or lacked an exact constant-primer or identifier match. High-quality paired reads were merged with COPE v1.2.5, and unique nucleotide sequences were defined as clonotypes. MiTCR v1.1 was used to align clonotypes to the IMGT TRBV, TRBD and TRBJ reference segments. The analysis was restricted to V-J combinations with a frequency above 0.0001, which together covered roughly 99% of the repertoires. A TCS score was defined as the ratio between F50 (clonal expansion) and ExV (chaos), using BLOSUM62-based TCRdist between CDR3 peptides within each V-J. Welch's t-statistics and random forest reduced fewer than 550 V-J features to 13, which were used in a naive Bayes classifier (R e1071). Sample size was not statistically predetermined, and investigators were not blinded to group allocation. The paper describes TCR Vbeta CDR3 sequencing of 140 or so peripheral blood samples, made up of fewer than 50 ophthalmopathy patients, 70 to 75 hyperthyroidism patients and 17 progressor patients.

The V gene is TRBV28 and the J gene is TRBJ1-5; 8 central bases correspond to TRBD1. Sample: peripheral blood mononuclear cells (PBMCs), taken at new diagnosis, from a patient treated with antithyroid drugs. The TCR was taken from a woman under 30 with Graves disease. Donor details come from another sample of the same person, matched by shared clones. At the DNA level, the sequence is TGTGCCAGCAGCTGGCACAGGGGGGGGGTTAGCAATCAGCCCCAGCATTTT. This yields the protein CASSWHRGGVSNQPQHF.